Shown below are 15 T cell receptor beta chains from a single sample sequenced in a study of T cells in women clearing cervical HPV infection. Clones were sequenced by immunoSEQ multiplex PCR, and TCRdb holds only the in-frame ones, with some missing. This table holds tens of thousands of clones. Sequencing was carried out using blood buffy coat. The source is a woman aged 18-69 years with a cervical HPV16 infection that either progressed to CIN3+ or cleared (not recorded which).

Comment on this clone: Coverage ceases 3 residues before the CDR3 finishes, and the germline J gene fills in the end. The chain combines TRBV5-4 with TRBJ2-5; 11 nucleotides line up with TRBD2. Per the germline V gene, CDR1 is SGHNT and CDR2 is YYREEE (reference sequence). V was clipped by 4 bases and J by 2 bases; unmatched bases: 7. The CDR3 runs to 16 residues. Incomplete CDR3 DNA: TGTGCCAGCAGCGGGCCGACTAGCGGGGTACAAGAGACC. This translates into CASSGPTSGVQET. The entire CDR3 reads CASSGPTSGVQETQYF.

A note on this clone: One end of the junction fails to match germline, which may point to a read error. The read ends 3 residues shy of where the CDR3 ends; the end is completed using the germline J gene. The sample carries other DNA sequences with the same CDR3. The rearrangement uses TRBV18 and TRBJ1-3; 11 bases agree with TRBD1. The CDR3 runs to 17 residues. Looked up from germline, CDR1 is KGHSH and CDR2 is LQKENI. The CDR3 bases that were read are TGTGCCAGCTCATCCGGGACAGGGGGGATCTCTGGAAACACT. Its translation is CASSSGTGGISGNT. The full CDR3 protein reads CASSSGTGGISGNTIYF. The variable domain in full, with the rest retrieved from reference TRBV18 and TRBJ1-3, is NAGVMQNPRHLVRRRGQEARLRCSPMKGHSHVYWYRQLPEEGLKFMVYLQKENIIDESGMPKERFSAEFPKEGPSILRIQQVVRGDSAAYFCASSSGTGGISGNTIYFGEGSWLTVV.

A remark on this clone: The read ends 3 residues shy of where the CDR3 ends; the end is completed using the germline J gene. This rearrangement joins TRBV5-6 to TRBJ2-3; 7 bases are shared with TRBD2. CDR3 length equals 14 residues. Germline V gene sequence: CDR1 SGHDT, CDR2 YYEEEE. With 3 bases clipped from V and 8 bases from J, the junction kept 9 bases outside the gene matches. The CDR3 DNA, read in part, is TGTGCCAGCAGCTACATTTCGCGCGGGAGTACG. This gives the protein CASSYISRGST. The entire CDR3 is CASSYISRGSTQYF.

Remarks on this clone: The observed sequence ends 3 residues before the CDR3 terminus, with the missing tail filled in from the germline J gene. The rearrangement uses TRBV5-4 and TRBJ2-2, with D maybe TRBD2 (6 bases). This CDR3 has 15 amino acids. V was clipped by 5 bases and J by 6 bases, with 17 bases between them. Germline assignment: CDR1 SGHNT and CDR2 YYREEE (reference sequence). The covered CDR3 bases are TGTGCCAGCAGTATAGCGGAGCGGTACTCCGGGGAG. Residues: CASSIAERYSGE. The full CDR3 protein reads CASSIAERYSGELFF.

The sequenced CDR3 bases are TGCGCCAGCAGCACCGGGACAGGGGAAGAGACC. Protein sequence: CASSTGTGEET. The whole CDR3 protein reads CASSTGTGEETQYF. The chain carries TRBV5-1 and TRBJ2-5; 10 bases line up with TRBD1. The CDR3 end lies 3 residues beyond the end of the read and is filled in from the germline J gene. V gave up 4 bases and J gave up 3 bases; unmatched junction bases: 3. CDR3 length: 14 residues. The germline V gene encodes CDR1 SGHRS and CDR2 YFSETQ.

With regard to this clone: The CDR3 is cut off 3 residues early in the read; its end comes from the germline J gene. The chain recombines TRBV20-1 with TRBJ2-3; D unclear. Germline V CDR1 and CDR2: DFQATT, SNEGSKA (reference sequence). CDR3 length equals 15 residues. Trimming left V 3 bases short and J 0 bases short, with 13 bases between. The CDR3: CSASYSSTSTDTQYF. CDR3 DNA, as far as it was read: TGCAGTGCTAGTTATTCCTCGACTAGCACAGATACG.

Comment on this clone: The read ends 3 residues early relative to the CDR3; the germline J gene fills the gap. The chain links TRBV20-1 to TRBJ1-1; 7 nucleotides agree with TRBD1. Per the germline V gene, CDR1 is DFQATT and CDR2 is SNEGSKA (reference sequence). The V segment lost 5 bases and the J segment 3 bases; nucleotides outside the gene matches: 9. The CDR3 is 14 residues long. This CDR3 reads CSAAAGTAHTEAFF. CDR3 DNA (partial): TGCAGTGCTGCCGCGGGGACAGCCCACACTGAA.

As for this clone: The CDR3 end is not reached by the read, which stops 3 residues before it; the germline J gene fills it in. V is TRBV5-1 and J is TRBJ2-2; no firm D call. The CDR3 has 11 residues. Germline lookup yields CDR1 SGHRS and CDR2 YFSETQ. The V end lost 6 bases, the J end lost 6 bases, and 6 bases lay between the germline ends. Here the CDR3 reads CASMAAGELFF. CDR3 DNA, as far as it was read: TGCGCCAGCATGGCGGCCGGGGAG. Looking up the rest from reference TRBV5-1 and TRBJ2-2 gives the full variable domain: KAGVTQTPRYLIKTRGQQVTLSCSPISGHRSVSWYQQTPGQGLQFLFEYFSETQRNKGNFPGRFSGRQFSNSRSEMNVSTLELGDSALYLCASMAAGELFFGEGSRLTVL.

Comments on this clone: Read sequence stops 3 residues before the CDR3 end, and the germline J gene provides the missing end. The chain carries TRBV2 and TRBJ1-5; D may be TRBD1 (6 bases). Trimming pared 7 bases from V and 5 bases from J, leaving 15 bases between. The length of the CDR3 is 14 residues. The germline CDR1 and CDR2 sequences are SNHLY and FYNNEI. The sequenced CDR3 bases are TGTGCCAGCAAAATCGAGTCAGGGGATCAGCCC. Its protein product is CASKIESGDQP. From start to end, the CDR3 is CASKIESGDQPQHF.

This CDR3 is CSVAQDREISEKLFF. The covered CDR3 bases are TGCAGCGTTGCTCAGGACAGGGAGATCAGTGAAAAA. The chain recombines TRBV29-1 with TRBJ1-4; TRBD1 matches at 8 bases. The read is 3 residues too short to cover the CDR3 end, so that end is filled in from the germline J gene. The CDR3 loop spans 15 amino acids. Trimming cost V 4 bases and J 7 bases; bases outside gene matches: 11. Germline V gene lookup returns CDR1 SQVTM and CDR2 ANQGSEA.

Concerning this clone itself: The read ends 3 residues early relative to the CDR3; the germline J gene fills the gap. The V gene is TRBV7-3, the J gene TRBJ2-7, with D maybe TRBD1 (6 bases). Per germline, CDR1 SGHTA and CDR2 FQGTGA. The CDR3 runs to 16 residues. Trimming left V 4 bases short and J 6 bases short, with 22 bases between. Partial CDR3 DNA: TGTGCCAGCAGCTCACTGCCCTGGGGGCTGGTGGGCGAG. Protein product: CASSSLPWGLVGE. The entire CDR3 protein is CASSSLPWGLVGEQYF.

About this clone itself: The sequence runs out 3 residues before the end of the CDR3; the remainder is reconstructed from the germline J gene. The rearrangement links TRBV7-9 to TRBJ2-1; TRBD1 is a possible D gene (6 bases). The CDR3 length is 12 residues. Trimming took 4 bases from V and 7 from J, leaving 8 bases between them. CDR1 is SEHNR, CDR2 FQNEAQ, per germline (reference sequence). The CDR3 here is CASSYRENEQFF. The DNA read from the CDR3 is TGTGCCAGCAGCTACAGGGAGAATGAG.

Regarding this clone: The sequenced fragment ends 3 residues before the CDR3 boundary, so the rest is inferred from the germline J gene. The chain employs TRBV7-3 and TRBJ2-5; TRBD2 agrees at 7 bases. V lost 2 bases to trimming and J lost 0 bases; unmatched junction nucleotides: 3. Germline loops: CDR1 SGHTA, CDR2 FQGTGA. The CDR3 has 15 residues. CDR3 DNA, as far as it was read: TGTGCCAGCAGCTTAGGCGGGGGTGACCAAGAGACC. Its protein is CASSLGGGDQET. The whole CDR3 is CASSLGGGDQETQYF.

With regard to this clone: The read terminates 3 residues ahead of where the CDR3 ends, so the germline J gene completes it. The V and J genes are TRBV7-2 and TRBJ2-3, with 10 bases fitting TRBD2. Germline CDR1 is SGHTA and CDR2 is FQGNSA. J lost 5 bases, V lost 6 bases, and 8 bases had no gene match. This CDR3 region has 15 residues. CDR3 sequence reads: CASRRTSGEGDTQYF. The sequenced CDR3 bases are TGTGCCAGCAGGCGCACTAGCGGGGAAGGAGATACG. The whole variable domain, filled in from reference TRBV7-2 and TRBJ2-3, reads GAGVSQSPSNKVTEKGKDVELRCDPISGHTALYWYRQSLGQGLEFLIYFQGNSAPDKSGLPSDRFSAERTGGSVSTLTIQRTQQEDSAVYLCASRRTSGEGDTQYFGPGTRLTVL.

Worth noting for this clone: From the germline J gene comes the end of the CDR3, since the read stops 3 residues before it. The V call is TRBV30, the J call TRBJ1-4; a possible D gene is TRBD1 (6 bases). CDR3 length equals 16 residues. Germline CDR1 is GTSNPN and CDR2 is SVGIG (reference sequence). V lost 3 bases and J 5 bases, leaving 19 bases between the germline ends. CDR3 DNA, as far as it was read: TGTGCCTGGAGCGTTGTTTTGCGGGGGGCGAATGAAAAA. Residues: CAWSVVLRGANEK. The full-length CDR3 reads as CAWSVVLRGANEKLFF.